This TCR beta chain was documented in a study of blood T cell repertoires in COVID-19. As for the study in general: Acute and convalescent COVID-19 samples came from the United States, Italy and Spain.

TCRdb keeps only in-frame clones here, not all; method: immunoSEQ multiplex PCR. The data contain fewer than 150,000 clones, 75% to 85% of them seen just once; the ten biggest clones take up around 18%. The CDR3 is 18 amino acids. The V segment lost 2 bases and the J segment 1 base; nucleotides outside the gene matches: 10. Germline CDR1 is SGHTS and CDR2 is YDEGEE. Sequencing used peripheral blood. The genes are TRBV5-8 and TRBJ2-2; 8 nucleotides line up with TRBD1. The sequence derives from a man of 80 years or more with acute or convalescent COVID-19. CDR3 nucleotide sequence: TGTGCCAGCAGCTTCCTCCGACAGGGGTCGTTGAACACCGGGGAGCTGTTTTTT. Translation: CASSFLRQGSLNTGELFF.